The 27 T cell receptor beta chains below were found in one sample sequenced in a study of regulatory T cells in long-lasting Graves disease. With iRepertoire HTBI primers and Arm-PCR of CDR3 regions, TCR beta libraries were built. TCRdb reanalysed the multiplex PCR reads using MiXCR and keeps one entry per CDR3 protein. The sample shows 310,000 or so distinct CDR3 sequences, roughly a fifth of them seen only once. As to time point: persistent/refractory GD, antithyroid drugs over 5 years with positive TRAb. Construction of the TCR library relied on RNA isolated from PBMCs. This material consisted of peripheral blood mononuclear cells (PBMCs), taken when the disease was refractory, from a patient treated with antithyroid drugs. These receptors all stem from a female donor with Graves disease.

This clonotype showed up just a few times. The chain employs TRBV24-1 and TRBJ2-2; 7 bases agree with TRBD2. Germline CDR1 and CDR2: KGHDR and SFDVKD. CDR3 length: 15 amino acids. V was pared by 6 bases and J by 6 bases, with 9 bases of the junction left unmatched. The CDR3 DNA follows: TGTGCCACCAGTCGGGAGGCTGCTCCACCCGGGGAGCTGTTTTTT. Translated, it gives CATSREAAPPGELFF.

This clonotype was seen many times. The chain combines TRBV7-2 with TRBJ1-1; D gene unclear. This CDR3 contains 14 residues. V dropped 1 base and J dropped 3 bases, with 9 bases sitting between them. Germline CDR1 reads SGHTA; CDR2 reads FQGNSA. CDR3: CASSLVGSDTEAFF. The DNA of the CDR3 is TGTGCCAGCAGCTTAGTAGGTTCGGACACTGAAGCTTTCTTT.

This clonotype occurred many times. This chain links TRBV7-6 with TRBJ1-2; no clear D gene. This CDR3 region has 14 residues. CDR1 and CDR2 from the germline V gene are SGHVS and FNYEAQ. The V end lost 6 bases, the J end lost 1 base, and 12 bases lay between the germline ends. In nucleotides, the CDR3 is TGTGCCAGCAGTGTTGGGGTCGATAACTATGGCTACACCTTC. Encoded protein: CASSVGVDNYGYTF.

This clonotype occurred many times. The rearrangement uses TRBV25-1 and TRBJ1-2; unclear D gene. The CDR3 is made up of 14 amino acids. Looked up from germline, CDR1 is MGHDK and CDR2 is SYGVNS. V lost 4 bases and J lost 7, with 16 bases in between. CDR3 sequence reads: CASSGGIRLSGYTF. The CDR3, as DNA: TGTGCCAGCAGTGGAGGTATACGTCTGAGTGGCTACACCTTC.

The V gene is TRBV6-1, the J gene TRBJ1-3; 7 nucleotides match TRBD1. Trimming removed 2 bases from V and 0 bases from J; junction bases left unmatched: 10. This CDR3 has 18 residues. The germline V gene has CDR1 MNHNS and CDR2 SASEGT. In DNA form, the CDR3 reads TGTGCCAGCAGTGAATTATTTATACAGGGGAACTCTGGAAACACCATATATTTT. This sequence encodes CASSELFIQGNSGNTIYF.

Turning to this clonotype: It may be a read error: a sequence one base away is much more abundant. The CDR3 spells CASSPSESGQPQHF. CDR3 DNA sequence: TGTGCCAGCAGCCCTTCAGAGAGCGGTCAGCCCCAGCATTTT. This sequence joins TRBV7-9 and TRBJ1-5, with unresolved D. The CDR3 is 14 amino acids. The V gene's germline CDR1 is SEHNR and CDR2 FQNEAQ (reference sequence). V shed 5 bases and J shed 6 bases, with 14 bases lying between them.

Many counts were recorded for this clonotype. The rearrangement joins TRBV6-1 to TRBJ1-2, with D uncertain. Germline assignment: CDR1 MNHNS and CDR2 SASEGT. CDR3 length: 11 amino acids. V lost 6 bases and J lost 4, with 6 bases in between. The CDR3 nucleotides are TGTGCCAGCAGGGAGATCTATGGCTACACCTTC. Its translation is CASREIYGYTF.

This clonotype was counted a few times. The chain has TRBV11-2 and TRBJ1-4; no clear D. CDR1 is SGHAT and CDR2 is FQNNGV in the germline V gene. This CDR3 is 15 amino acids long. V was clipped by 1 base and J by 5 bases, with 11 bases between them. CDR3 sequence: CASSLGKRTNEKLFF. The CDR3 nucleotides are TGTGCCAGCAGCTTAGGAAAACGCACGAATGAAAAACTGTTTTTT.

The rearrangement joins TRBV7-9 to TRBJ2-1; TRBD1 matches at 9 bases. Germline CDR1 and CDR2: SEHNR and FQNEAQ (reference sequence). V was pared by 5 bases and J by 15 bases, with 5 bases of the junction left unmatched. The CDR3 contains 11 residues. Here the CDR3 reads CASSRGQGGFF. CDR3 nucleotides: TGTGCCAGCAGCCGGGGACAGGGAGGGTTCTTC.

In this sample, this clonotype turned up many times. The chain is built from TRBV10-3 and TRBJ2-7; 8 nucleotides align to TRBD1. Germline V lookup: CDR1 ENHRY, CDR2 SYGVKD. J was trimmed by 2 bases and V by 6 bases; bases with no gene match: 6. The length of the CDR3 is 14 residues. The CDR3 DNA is TGTGCCATCAGATCAGGGACAGGAACCTACGAGCAGTACTTC. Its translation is CAIRSGTGTYEQYF.

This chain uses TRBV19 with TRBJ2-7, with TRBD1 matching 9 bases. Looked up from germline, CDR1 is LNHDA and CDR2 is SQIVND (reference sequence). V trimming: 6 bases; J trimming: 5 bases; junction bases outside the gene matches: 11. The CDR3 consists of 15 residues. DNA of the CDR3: TGTGCCAGTAGCTGGGGGCCGGGACAGGGCGACGAGCAGTACTTC. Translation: CASSWGPGQGDEQYF.

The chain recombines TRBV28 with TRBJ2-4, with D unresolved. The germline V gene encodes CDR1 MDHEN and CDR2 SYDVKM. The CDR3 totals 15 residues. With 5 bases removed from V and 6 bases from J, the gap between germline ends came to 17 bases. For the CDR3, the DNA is TGTGCCAGCAGTCCCCCTGGGTCTAGAACAAACATTCAGTACTTC. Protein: CASSPPGSRTNIQYF.

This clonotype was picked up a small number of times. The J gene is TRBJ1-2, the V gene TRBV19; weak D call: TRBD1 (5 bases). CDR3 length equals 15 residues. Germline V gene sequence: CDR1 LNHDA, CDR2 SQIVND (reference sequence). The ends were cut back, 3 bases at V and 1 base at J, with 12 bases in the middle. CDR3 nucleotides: TGTGCCAGTAGTATCCAACGGGGGTATAACTATGGCTACACCTTC. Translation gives CASSIQRGYNYGYTF.

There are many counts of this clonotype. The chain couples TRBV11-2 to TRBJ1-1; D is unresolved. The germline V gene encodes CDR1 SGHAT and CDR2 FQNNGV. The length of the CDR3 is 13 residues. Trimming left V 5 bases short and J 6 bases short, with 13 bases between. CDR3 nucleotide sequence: TGTGCCAGCAGCCCATTGGGCCGGTCTGAAGCTTTCTTT. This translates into CASSPLGRSEAFF.

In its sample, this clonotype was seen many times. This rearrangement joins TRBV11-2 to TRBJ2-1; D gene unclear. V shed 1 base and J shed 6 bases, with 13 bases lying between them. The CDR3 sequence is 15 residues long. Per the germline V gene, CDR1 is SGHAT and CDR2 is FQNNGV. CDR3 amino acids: CASSLATYTFNEQFF. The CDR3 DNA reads TGTGCCAGCAGCTTAGCCACTTACACTTTCAATGAGCAGTTCTTC.

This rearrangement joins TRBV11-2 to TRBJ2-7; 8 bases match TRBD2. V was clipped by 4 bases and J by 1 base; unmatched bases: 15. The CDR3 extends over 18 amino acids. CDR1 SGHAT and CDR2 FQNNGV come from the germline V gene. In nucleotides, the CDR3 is TGTGCCAGCAGCTACTCAGTGACGACTAGCGCGAGATCCTACGAGCAGTACTTC. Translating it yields CASSYSVTTSARSYEQYF.

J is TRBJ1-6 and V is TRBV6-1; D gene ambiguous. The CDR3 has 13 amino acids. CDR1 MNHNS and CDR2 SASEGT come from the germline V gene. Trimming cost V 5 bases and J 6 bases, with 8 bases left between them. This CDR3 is CASSRPGNSPLHF. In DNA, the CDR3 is TGTGCCAGCAGTCGCCCTGGTAATTCACCCCTCCACTTT.

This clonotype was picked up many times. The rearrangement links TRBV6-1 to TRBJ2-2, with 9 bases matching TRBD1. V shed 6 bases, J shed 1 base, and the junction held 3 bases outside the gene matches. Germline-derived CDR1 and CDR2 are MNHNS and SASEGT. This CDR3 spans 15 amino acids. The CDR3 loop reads CASSKGQGNTGELFF. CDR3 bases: TGTGCCAGCAGCAAGGGACAGGGGAACACCGGGGAGCTGTTTTTT.

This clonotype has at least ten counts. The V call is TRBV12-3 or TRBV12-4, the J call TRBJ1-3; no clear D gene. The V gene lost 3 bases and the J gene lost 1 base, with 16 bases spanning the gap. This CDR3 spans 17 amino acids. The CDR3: CASSFGEPGGSGNTIYF. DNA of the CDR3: TGTGCCAGCAGTTTCGGTGAGCCGGGAGGATCTGGAAACACCATATATTTT.

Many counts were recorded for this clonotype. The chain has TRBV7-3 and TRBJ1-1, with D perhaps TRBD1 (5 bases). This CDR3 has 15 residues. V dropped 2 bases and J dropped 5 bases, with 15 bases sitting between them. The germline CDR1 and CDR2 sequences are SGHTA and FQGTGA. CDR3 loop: CASSLSAGFGTEAFF. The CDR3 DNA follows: TGTGCCAGCAGCTTATCTGCAGGGTTCGGAACTGAAGCTTTCTTT.

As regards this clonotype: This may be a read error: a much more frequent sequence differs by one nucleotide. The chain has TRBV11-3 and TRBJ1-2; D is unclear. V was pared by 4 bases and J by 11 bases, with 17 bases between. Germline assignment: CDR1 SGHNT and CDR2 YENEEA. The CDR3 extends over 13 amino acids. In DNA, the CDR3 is TGTGCCAGCAGCTCAACACGTGATCAGGAATACACCTTC. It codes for CASSSTRDQEYTF.

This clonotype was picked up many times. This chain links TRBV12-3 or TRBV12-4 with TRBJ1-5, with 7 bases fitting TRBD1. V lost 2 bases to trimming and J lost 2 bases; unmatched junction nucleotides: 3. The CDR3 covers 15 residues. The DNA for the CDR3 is TGTGCCAGCAGTTTACAGGGGGAAGGCAATCAGCCCCAGCATTTT. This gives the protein CASSLQGEGNQPQHF.

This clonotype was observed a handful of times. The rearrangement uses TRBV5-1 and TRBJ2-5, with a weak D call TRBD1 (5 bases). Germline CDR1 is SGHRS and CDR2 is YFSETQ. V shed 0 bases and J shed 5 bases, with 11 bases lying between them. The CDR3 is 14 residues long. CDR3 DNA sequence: TGCGCCAGCAGCTTGGATTGGGGCCGGGAGACCCAGTACTTC. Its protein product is CASSLDWGRETQYF.

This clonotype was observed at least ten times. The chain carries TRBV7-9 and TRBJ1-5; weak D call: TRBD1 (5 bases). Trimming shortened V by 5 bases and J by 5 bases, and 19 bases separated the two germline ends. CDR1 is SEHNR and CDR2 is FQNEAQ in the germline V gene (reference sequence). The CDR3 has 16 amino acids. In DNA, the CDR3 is TGTGCCAGCAGCCTCCCGGGACGCCTTATCGATCAGCCCCAGCATTTT. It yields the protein CASSLPGRLIDQPQHF.

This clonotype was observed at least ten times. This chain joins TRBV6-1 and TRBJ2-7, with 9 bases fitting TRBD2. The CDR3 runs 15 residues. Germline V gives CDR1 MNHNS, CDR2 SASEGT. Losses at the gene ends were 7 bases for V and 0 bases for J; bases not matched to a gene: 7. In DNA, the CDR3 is TGTGCCAGCATGTTGAGCGGGGGGATCTCCTACGAGCAGTACTTC. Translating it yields CASMLSGGISYEQYF.

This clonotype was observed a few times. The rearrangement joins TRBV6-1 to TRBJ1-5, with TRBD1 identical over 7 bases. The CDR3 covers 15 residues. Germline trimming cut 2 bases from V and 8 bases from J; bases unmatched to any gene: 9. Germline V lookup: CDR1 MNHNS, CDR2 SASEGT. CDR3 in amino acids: CASSEWEGASKPQHF. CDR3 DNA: TGTGCCAGCAGTGAATGGGAGGGGGCGAGCAAGCCCCAGCATTTT.

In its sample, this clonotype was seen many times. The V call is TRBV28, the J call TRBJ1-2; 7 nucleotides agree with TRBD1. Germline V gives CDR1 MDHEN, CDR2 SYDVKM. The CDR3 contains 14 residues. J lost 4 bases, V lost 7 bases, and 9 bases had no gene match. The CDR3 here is CASIAGDRIYGYTF. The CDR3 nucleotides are TGTGCCAGCATCGCGGGGGACAGAATCTATGGCTACACCTTC.